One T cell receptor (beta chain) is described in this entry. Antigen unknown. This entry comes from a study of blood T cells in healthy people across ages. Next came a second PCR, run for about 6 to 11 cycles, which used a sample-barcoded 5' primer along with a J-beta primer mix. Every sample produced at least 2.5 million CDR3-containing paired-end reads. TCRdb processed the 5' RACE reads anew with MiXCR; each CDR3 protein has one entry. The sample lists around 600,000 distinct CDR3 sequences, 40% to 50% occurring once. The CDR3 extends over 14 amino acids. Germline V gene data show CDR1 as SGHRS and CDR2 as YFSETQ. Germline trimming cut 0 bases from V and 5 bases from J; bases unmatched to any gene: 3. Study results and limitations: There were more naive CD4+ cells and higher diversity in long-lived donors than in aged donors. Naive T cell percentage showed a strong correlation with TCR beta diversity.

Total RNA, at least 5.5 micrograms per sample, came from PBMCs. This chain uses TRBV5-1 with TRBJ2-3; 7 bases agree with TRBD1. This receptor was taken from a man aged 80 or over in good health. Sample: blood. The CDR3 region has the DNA TGCGCCAGCAGCTTGGCGACAGGGTTAGATACGCAGTATTTT. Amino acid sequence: CASSLATGLDTQYF.